This is a list of T cell receptor beta chains from one sample in a study of neurological immune-mediated disorders. TCRdb reprocessed the 5' RACE reads via MiXCR and lists one record per CDR3 protein. Of about 76,000 distinct CDR3 sequences in the sample, 17% are singletons; the top ten hold 15%. Sequencing input: PBMCs. The receptors were gathered from a woman in her forties in good health. CDR3s include the opening cysteine and the closing phenylalanine or tryptophan. The order of the fields is D gene, J gene, V gene, clone size, CDR3 DNA, CDR3 protein. D genes are given only for firm matches. Size is omitted from some rows. Given values are once, few, many or a class for expanded clones.

. TRBJ2-2 TRBV3-1 many TGTGCCAGCAGCCAGAGTAATGCCGGGGAGCTGTTTTTT CASSQSNAGELFF
. TRBJ1-2 TRBV15 many TGTGCCACCAGCAGAGACCAGGGAACATCACCAAATGGCTACACCTTC CATSRDQGTSPNGYTF
TRBD1 TRBJ2-5 TRBV15 many TGTGCCACCAGCAGAGCCTTGGACAGGGCAGAGACCCAGTACTTC CATSRALDRAETQYF
TRBD1 TRBJ2-2 TRBV6-4 many TGTGCCAGCAGTCAGGGGGCTGACACCGGGGAGCTGTTTTTT CASSQGADTGELFF
. TRBJ1-2 TRBV20-1 many TGCAGTGCTAGAGGCATTACAGATACTTATGGCTACACCTTC CSARGITDTYGYTF
. TRBJ2-3 TRBV7-3 . TGTGCCAGCAGCGGAGAGGGGGGAACCGCAGATACGCAGTATTTT CASSGEGGTADTQYF
. TRBJ2-1 TRBV3-1 many TGTGCCAGCAGCCAAGCAGGGTTGAGTGAGCAGTTCTTC CASSQAGLSEQFF
TRBD1 TRBJ2-1 TRBV10-3 many TGTGCCATCAGTGAGTGGGGACAGGGGTCCGACAATGAGCAGTTCTTC CAISEWGQGSDNEQFF
TRBD1 TRBJ2-1 TRBV7-2 many TGTGCCAGCAGACTGACAGGGGGCACCTACAATGAGCAGTTCTTC CASRLTGGTYNEQFF
TRBD2 TRBJ2-3 TRBV9 many TGTGCCAGCAGCGTAGCTACGGGGGGAGATACGCAGTATTTT CASSVATGGDTQYF
TRBD1 TRBJ1-1 TRBV6-6 . TGTGCCAGCAGTTACTCGACAGGGGACAACACTGAAGCTTTCTTT CASSYSTGDNTEAFF
TRBD1 TRBJ1-5 TRBV6-6 . TGTGCCAGCAGTTACTCAGGACAGGTTAATACCCAGCCCCAGCATTTT CASSYSGQVNTQPQHF
. TRBJ1-1 TRBV6-5 . TGTGCCAGCAGTTACTCGATAACCCCCAGGGGTTGGGCTTTCTTT CASSYSITPRGWAFF
TRBD2 TRBJ2-4 TRBV3-1 many TGTGCCAGCAGCACTAGCGGGGTAAAGTACTTC CASSTSGVKYF
. TRBJ2-2 TRBV5-1 many TGCGCCAGCAGCCCTATCGACCGGGGGAACACCGGGGAGCTGTTTTTT CASSPIDRGNTGELFF
TRBD1 TRBJ2-1 TRBV5-1 many TGCGCCAGCAGCTTGGTTGGACAGGGTTACAATGAGCAGTTCTTC CASSLVGQGYNEQFF
TRBD2 TRBJ2-3 TRBV7-2 many TGTGCCAGCAGCCCGACGACTGGGGTAGCGGGGGGACCCGATACGCAGTATTTT CASSPTTGVAGGPDTQYF
TRBD2 TRBJ2-1 TRBV2 many TGTGCCAGCAGCCTAACGGGACTAGCGGGGTTCAATGAGCAGTTCTTC CASSLTGLAGFNEQFF
. TRBJ2-2 TRBV3-1 many TGTGCCAGCAGCCAAGAAGTGGACACCGGGGAGCTGTTTTTT CASSQEVDTGELFF
. TRBJ1-5 TRBV9 . TGTGCCAGCAGCGGGGATAGCAATAAGCACCAGCATTTT CASSGDSNKHQHF
TRBD2 TRBJ2-5 TRBV20-1 many TGCAGTGCCGCCCCTAGCGGGGGGGCTCAAGAGACCCAGTACTTC CSAAPSGGAQETQYF
TRBD1 TRBJ1-1 TRBV4-1 many TGCGCCAGCAGCCACGATACCGGGACAGGCGATAACATAGCTGAAGCTTTCTTT CASSHDTGTGDNIAEAFF
. TRBJ2-3 TRBV24-1 many TGTGCCACCAGCGGAAGAGCGGGCACAGATACGCAGTATTTT CATSGRAGTDTQYF
. TRBJ1-5 TRBV7-2 many TGTGCCAGCAGCTTAGGGCTGCAGAATCAGCCCCAGCATTTT CASSLGLQNQPQHF
. TRBJ2-7 TRBV12-3/TRBV12-4 many TGTGCCAGCAGTTTAGGGGCAGGGACCTACGAGCAGTACTTC CASSLGAGTYEQYF
TRBD2 TRBJ2-1 TRBV20-1 many TGCAGTGCTAGGGTGGCGGGGGGGCCGAAGGAGCAGTTCTTC CSARVAGGPKEQFF
TRBD1 TRBJ1-6 TRBV9 many TGTGCCAGCAGCCTAGGGACAGCCCTAAATTCACCCCTCCACTTT CASSLGTALNSPLHF
. TRBJ2-7 TRBV4-2 many TGTGCCAGCAGCCCCCTTTCCTCCGCCCAAGACTCCTACGAGCAGTACTTC CASSPLSSAQDSYEQYF
TRBD2 TRBJ2-1 TRBV10-3 . TGTGCCAGTAGCGGGGGCGGCTACAATGAGCAGTTCTTC CASSGGGYNEQFF
TRBD1 TRBJ1-1 TRBV7-2 many TGTGCCAGCAGCTCCCCAGGGGGTACTGAAGCTTTCTTT CASSSPGGTEAFF
TRBD1 TRBJ1-5 TRBV5-1 many TGCGCCAGCAGCTTGGACGGGACAGACAATCAGCCCCAGCATTTT CASSLDGTDNQPQHF
. TRBJ1-1 TRBV5-1 many TGCGCCAGCACCGACCTAGCGGACACTGAAGCTTTCTTT CASTDLADTEAFF
TRBD2 TRBJ2-3 TRBV3-1 many TGTGCCAGCAGCCAAGAAGTGGTAGCGGGGGCGATCACAGATACGCAGTATTTT CASSQEVVAGAITDTQYF
TRBD2 TRBJ2-3 TRBV20-1 many TGCAGTGCCGGAAAACTAGCGGGGGGCGGGGGGTTAACAGATACGCAGTATTTT CSAGKLAGGGGLTDTQYF
. TRBJ1-2 TRBV7-2 many TGTGCCAGCAGCTTAGAGGCGCGGGGCTACACCTTC CASSLEARGYTF
. TRBJ1-5 TRBV5-1 many TGCGCCAGCAGCTTGCGAAGCAATCAGCCCCAGCATTTT CASSLRSNQPQHF
TRBD1 TRBJ1-2 TRBV7-2 many TGTGCCAGCAGCCCGCCGGGACAGAGGGCTGTTTACACCTTC CASSPPGQRAVYTF
. TRBJ2-7 TRBV5-1 many TGCGCCAGCACGTTACGGGGCAGGGAGAGCGACGAGCAGTACTTC CASTLRGRESDEQYF
. TRBJ2-3 TRBV25-1 many TGTGCCAGCAGTGAATTGCTAGGCGCAGATACGCAGTATTTT CASSELLGADTQYF
TRBD2 TRBJ2-5 TRBV4-1 many TGCGCCAGCAGCCAAGGGGTATTGGTAGGTAGCGGGGGGACACTCACACGGAAAGAGACCCAGTACTTC CASSQGVLVGSGGTLTRKETQYF
. TRBJ2-5 TRBV30 . TGTGCCTGGAACAGGGAACAAGAGACCCAGTACTTC CAWNREQETQYF
. TRBJ2-7 TRBV12-3/TRBV12-4 . TGTGCCAGCAGTCCCACGGGGGGCGCCCAAAACGAGCAGTACTTC CASSPTGGAQNEQYF
. TRBJ2-1 TRBV2 many TGTGCCAGCAGTGAAGTGACTGATAATGGGAATGAGCAGTTCTTC CASSEVTDNGNEQFF
TRBD1 TRBJ1-1 TRBV7-2 many TGTGCCAGCAGCTCTGGACAGGTGATCGAAGCTTTCTTT CASSSGQVIEAFF
TRBD2 TRBJ2-5 TRBV7-2 many TGTGCCAGCAGCTTAGCGGCCGGGGGGGCTCGGACCCAGTACTTC CASSLAAGGARTQYF
TRBD1 TRBJ1-5 TRBV12-3/TRBV12-4 many TGTGCCAGCAGTTCAGCACAGGGGCAGGGGAGCCAGCCCCAGCATTTT CASSSAQGQGSQPQHF
. TRBJ2-5 TRBV7-2 . TGTGCCAGCAACTCCACCCCCTCGGGGAGCAGCTACCAAGAGACCCAGTACTTC CASNSTPSGSSYQETQYF
TRBD1 TRBJ2-3 TRBV20-1 many TGCAGTGCTGACCGGGCGGACAGGGAAGATACGCAGTATTTT CSADRADREDTQYF
. TRBJ1-5 TRBV27 many TGTGCCAGCAGTTTATCTAACAATCAGCCCCAGCATTTT CASSLSNNQPQHF
. TRBJ1-2 TRBV28 few TGTGCCAGCAGAGAGGGCTTATCTAACTATGGCTACACCTTC CASREGLSNYGYTF
TRBD1 TRBJ1-5 TRBV19 . TGTGCCAGTAGTGCCAACCAGGGGGCAAATCAGCCCCAGCATTTT CASSANQGANQPQHF